What follows are 25 T cell receptor beta chains derived from one specimen sequenced in a study of T cell repertoires in cytomegalovirus infection. For these receptors, no antigen is known. Each CDR3 protein gets one entry after TCRdb re-called the reads with MiXCR. The data hold some 700,000 distinct CDR3 sequences, with about 33% observed a single time. The material sequenced was cultured PBMCs, taken from culture after CMV antigen stimulation. Receptors were obtained from a human donor in good health (CMV status not recorded). Some clones in this sample may be carry-over from other donors' samples.

The chain employs TRBV7-2 and TRBJ2-7; TRBD2 matches at 12 bases. CDR1 SGHTA and CDR2 FQGNSA come from the germline V gene. CDR3 length: 15 amino acids. The trim removed 3 bases at V and 6 bases at J, leaving 6 bases unmatched. This chain's CDR3 is CASSFPSGGAAEQYF. The CDR3 DNA follows: TGTGCCAGCAGCTTTCCTAGCGGGGGGGCGGCCGAGCAGTACTTC.

The genes are TRBV5-1 and TRBJ2-7, with 10 positions matching TRBD1. Per germline, CDR1 SGHRS and CDR2 YFSETQ. The CDR3 covers 14 residues. J was trimmed by 6 bases and V by 3 bases; bases with no gene match: 6. CDR3: CASSSSRDRGEQYF. DNA of the CDR3: TGCGCCAGCAGCTCTTCCCGGGACAGGGGCGAGCAGTACTTC.

The rearrangement joins TRBV2 to TRBJ2-3; D unresolved. This CDR3 has 14 amino acids. V dropped 4 bases and J dropped 4 bases, with 12 bases sitting between them. CDR1 and CDR2 (germline): SNHLY, FYNNEI. The CDR3 reads CASSAWIGADTQYF. The CDR3 bases are TGTGCCAGCAGTGCATGGATAGGCGCAGATACGCAGTATTTT.

The table lists this clonotype with a few counts. This chain links TRBV6-2 or TRBV6-3 with TRBJ2-7; D uncertain. The V end lost 0 bases, the J end lost 8 bases, and 8 bases lay between the germline ends. The germline gives CDR1 MNHEY, CDR2 SVGEGT. The CDR3 covers 12 residues. In nucleotides, the CDR3 is TGTGCCAGCAGTTACTCGCCGCCACAGCAGTACTTC. This translates into CASSYSPPQQYF.

J is TRBJ2-3 and V is TRBV27; D is undetermined. V was cut by 0 bases and J by 0 bases, with 7 bases left in between. The germline V gene encodes CDR1 MNHEY and CDR2 SMNVEV (reference sequence). The CDR3 runs 15 residues. The CDR3 here is CASSLSPRSTDTQYF. The CDR3 coding sequence is TGTGCCAGCAGTTTATCCCCCAGGAGCACAGATACGCAGTATTTT.

The rearrangement links TRBV2 to TRBJ2-1; TRBD1 matches at 8 bases. Per germline, CDR1 SNHLY and CDR2 FYNNEI. V was clipped by 6 bases and J by 7 bases; unmatched bases: 8. The CDR3 is 14 residues long. CDR3 in amino acids: CASSSDRVGNEQFF. The DNA for the CDR3 is TGTGCCAGCAGCTCGGACAGGGTGGGAAATGAGCAGTTCTTC.

The chain has TRBV5-4 and TRBJ2-6; no clear D gene. Germline CDR1 SGHNT, CDR2 YYREEE (reference sequence). V shed 4 bases and J shed 1 base, with 9 bases lying between them. The CDR3 consists of 15 residues. This chain's CDR3 is CASSNELSGANVLTF. CDR3 DNA: TGTGCCAGCAGCAATGAATTATCTGGGGCCAACGTCCTGACTTTC.

This clonotype has a handful of counts. The rearrangement links TRBV20-1 to TRBJ2-5, with D perhaps TRBD1 or TRBD2 (6 bases each). The CDR3 contains 14 residues. Deletions cut 1 base from V and 1 base from J, with 10 bases between. Germline-derived CDR1 and CDR2 are DFQATT and SNEGSKA (reference sequence). CDR3: CSARAGGSQETQYF. The CDR3 DNA sequence: TGCAGTGCTAGAGCCGGGGGCAGCCAAGAGACCCAGTACTTC.

This clonotype was found a few times. The CDR3 bases are TGTGCCAGCAGCTTAGGCACGTATAATACGCAGTATTTT. It is translated as CASSLGTYNTQYF. The chain joins TRBV7-2 to TRBJ2-3; D is unclear. The V and J ends lost 1 base and 7 bases respectively, with 9 bases between them. There are 13 residues in the CDR3. Looked up from germline, CDR1 is SGHTA and CDR2 is FQGNSA.

The table lists this clonotype with a few counts. This chain uses TRBV6-1 with TRBJ2-5; 7 nucleotides line up with TRBD1. The ends lost 9 bases at V and 0 bases at J; junction bases unmatched: 4. CDR1 MNHNS and CDR2 SASEGT come from the germline V gene. This CDR3 has 13 amino acids. The CDR3 bases are TGTGCCAGTAGGGACAGTGACCAAGAGACCCAGTACTTC. Protein product: CASRDSDQETQYF.

The rearrangement links TRBV4-1 to TRBJ2-2; D gene uncertain. V lost 2 bases, J lost 7 bases, and 2 bases lay in between. The CDR3 length is 11 residues. Germline V CDR1 and CDR2: MGHRA, YSYEKL. The CDR3 sequence is CASSQFGELFF. The CDR3 DNA is TGCGCCAGCAGCCAATTCGGGGAGCTGTTTTTT.

This sequence joins TRBV19 and TRBJ2-1; D gene ambiguous. The CDR3 length is 15 residues. CDR1 and CDR2 from the germline V gene are LNHDA and SQIVND (reference sequence). The germline V and J ends were trimmed by 8 bases and 2 bases, with 16 bases remaining between them. CDR3 DNA: TGTGCCAGTGGGGTGGGCGGCTCACCCTACAATGAGCAGTTCTTC. It yields the protein CASGVGGSPYNEQFF.

This clonotype was counted between two and nine times. The rearrangement joins TRBV5-1 to TRBJ1-1, with 7 bases aligning to TRBD1. The germline gives CDR1 SGHRS, CDR2 YFSETQ. There are 16 residues in the CDR3. V gave up 4 bases and J gave up 5 bases; unmatched junction bases: 14. The DNA for the CDR3 is TGCGCCAGCAGCCAGAGGCAGGGGGAAGAGTGGACTGAAGCTTTCTTT. This translates into CASSQRQGEEWTEAFF.

The rearrangement links TRBV6-4 to TRBJ1-5; D is ambiguous. The CDR3 is 12 amino acids. Between the trimmed V and J ends, which lost 8 bases and 9 bases, there was a span of 14 bases. CDR1 is MRHNA, CDR2 SNTAGT, per germline. For the CDR3, the DNA is TGTGCCAGCCCGACAAGGAGGTCGCCCCAGCATTTT. Protein: CASPTRRSPQHF.

This clonotype was seen only a few times. The chain is built from TRBV4-1 and TRBJ2-5; unclear D gene. This CDR3 is 13 amino acids long. Germline loops: CDR1 MGHRA, CDR2 YSYEKL. The germline V and J ends were trimmed by 2 bases and 4 bases, with 8 bases remaining between them. In DNA, the CDR3 is TGCGCCAGCAGCCAATACCAACGAGAGACCCAGTACTTC. Its translation: CASSQYQRETQYF.

J is TRBJ2-1 and V is TRBV4-3; no reliable D call. The germline gives CDR1 LGHNA, CDR2 YSLEER. Deletions cut 1 base from V and 5 bases from J, with 12 bases between. The CDR3 runs to 15 residues. The CDR3 is CASSQGRLSHNEQFF. In nucleotides, the CDR3 is TGCGCCAGCAGCCAAGGCAGACTGTCCCACAATGAGCAGTTCTTC.

The V gene is TRBV12-3 or TRBV12-4, the J gene TRBJ1-5; D is possibly TRBD1 (5 bases). The CDR3 is made up of 13 amino acids. Trimming took 5 bases from V and 7 from J, leaving 12 bases between them. The CDR3 here is CASSPPGIQPQHF. In DNA, the CDR3 is TGTGCCAGCAGTCCCCCAGGGATCCAGCCCCAGCATTTT.

This clonotype appeared many times. This sequence joins TRBV7-2 and TRBJ2-1; D is uncertain. This CDR3 contains 13 residues. Germline-derived CDR1 and CDR2 are SGHTA and FQGNSA. V lost 0 bases, J lost 7 bases, and 7 bases lay in between. In nucleotides, the CDR3 is TGTGCCAGCAGCTTAGCCCCAGCGAATGAGCAGTTCTTC. Protein: CASSLAPANEQFF.

This clonotype occurred a few times. J is TRBJ1-4 and V is TRBV6-5; D is unresolved. Germline CDR1 reads MNHEY; CDR2 reads SVGAGI. CDR3 length equals 17 residues. Trimming stripped 0 bases from V and 2 bases from J, with 13 bases between. The CDR3 sequence: CASSYSWRSHTNEKLFF. The CDR3 region has the DNA TGTGCCAGCAGTTACTCGTGGCGGTCGCACACTAATGAAAAACTGTTTTTT.

A few counts support this clonotype. The gene calls are TRBV7-7 and TRBJ2-7; 8 positions match TRBD2. The CDR3 totals 15 residues. Germline CDR1 SSHAT, CDR2 FNYEAQ (reference sequence). Trimming at V came to 6 bases and at J to 2 bases, leaving 9 bases not matched to a gene. For the CDR3, the DNA is TGTGCCAGCAGTCCCGAAGCGGGGGCACCCTACGAGCAGTACTTC. This translates into CASSPEAGAPYEQYF.

This clonotype was recorded many times. This chain connects TRBV7-2 to TRBJ1-6; D call uncertain. Germline CDR1 is SGHTA and CDR2 is FQGNSA. The V end lost 3 bases, the J end lost 6 bases, and 3 bases lay between the germline ends. The CDR3 is 12 residues long. The CDR3 reads CASSLPNSPLHF. The DNA of the CDR3 is TGTGCCAGCAGCTTGCCTAATTCACCCCTCCACTTT.

The gene calls are TRBV4-1 and TRBJ2-3, with D perhaps being TRBD1 or TRBD2 (5 bases each). The V end lost 1 base, the J end lost 4 bases, and 9 bases lay between the germline ends. From germline, CDR1 is MGHRA and CDR2 YSYEKL. This CDR3 contains 14 residues. The CDR3: CASSQAGTSDTQYF. Here the CDR3 DNA reads TGCGCCAGCAGCCAAGCGGGGACGTCAGATACGCAGTATTTT.

This clonotype has a handful of counts. The V gene is TRBV7-2, the J gene TRBJ2-7; D call uncertain. V dropped 2 bases and J dropped 4 bases, with 15 bases sitting between them. The CDR3 covers 15 residues. Germline CDR1 SGHTA, CDR2 FQGNSA. The CDR3 region has the DNA TGTGCCAGCAGCTTAAGGGCCGGGTCGCATTACGAGCAGTACTTC. As protein: CASSLRAGSHYEQYF. Full variable domain (rest looked up from reference TRBV7-2 and TRBJ2-7): GAGVSQSPSNKVTEKGKDVELRCDPISGHTALYWYRQSLGQGLEFLIYFQGNSAPDKSGLPSDRFSAERTGGSVSTLTIQRTQQEDSAVYLCASSLRAGSHYEQYFGPGTRLTVT.

J is TRBJ2-7 and V is TRBV12-3 or TRBV12-4, with TRBD2 matching 11 bases. The CDR3 is made up of 15 amino acids. J lost 0 bases, V lost 7 bases, and 5 bases had no gene match. CDR3 coding DNA: TGTGCCAGCACCTCCGGGACTAGCGGCTCCTACGAGCAGTACTTC. This translates into CASTSGTSGSYEQYF.

This clonotype was seen a few times. This sequence joins TRBV4-2 and TRBJ1-4; 11 bases are shared with TRBD1. The length of the CDR3 is 18 residues. J was trimmed by 0 bases and V by 0 bases; bases with no gene match: 3. Per germline, CDR1 LGHNA and CDR2 YNFKEQ. For the CDR3, the DNA is TGTGCCAGCAGCCAAGATGGGACAGGGGGAGCAACTAATGAAAAACTGTTTTTT. Its translation: CASSQDGTGGATNEKLFF.